A single sample is the source of the 8 T cell receptor beta chains below, sequenced in a study of T cells in localized non-small cell lung cancer. Some clones are missing from TCRdb's copy, which holds only in-frame ones; the method was immunoSEQ multiplex PCR. The table has more than 9,000 clones, around 41% seen once. The sample here was lymph node tissue, taken before any cancer treatment. The receptors were sampled from a woman aged 35 to 70 with stage I lung adenocarcinoma.

The CDR3 is CASSEAGGTGELFF. CDR3 nucleotides: TGCGCCAGCAGTGAGGCAGGGGGCACCGGGGAGCTGTTTTTT. The V call is TRBV10-1, the J call TRBJ2-2; 7 nucleotides line up with TRBD1. The ends lost 2 bases at V and 4 bases at J; junction bases unmatched: 1. The CDR3 spans 14 residues. The V gene's germline CDR1 is WNHNN and CDR2 SYGVQD (reference sequence).

A single count supports this clone. The rearrangement links TRBV29-1 to TRBJ1-2; D is unresolved. With 6 bases removed from V and 2 bases from J, the gap between germline ends came to 13 bases. CDR3 size: 13 residues. Looked up from germline, CDR1 is SQVTM and CDR2 is ANQGSEA. CDR3: CSVDLQGNYGYTF. DNA for the CDR3: TGCAGCGTCGATCTTCAAGGGAACTATGGCTACACCTTC.

This chain joins TRBV30 and TRBJ1-6; D may be TRBD1 (5 bases). The length of the CDR3 is 13 residues. Per the germline V gene, CDR1 is GTSNPN and CDR2 is SVGIG (reference sequence). The V end was cut by 0 bases, the J end by 10 bases, with 10 bases between. For the CDR3, the DNA is TGTGCCTGGAGTGTATCGGGGGACTCACCCCTCCACTTT. Its protein product is CAWSVSGDSPLHF.

This clone was detected a few times. The chain is built from TRBV10-3 and TRBJ2-7; no reliable D call. Trimming shortened V by 2 bases and J by 3 bases, and 8 bases separated the two germline ends. The CDR3 sequence is 13 residues long. The V gene's germline CDR1 is ENHRY and CDR2 SYGVKD. The CDR3 protein is CAISEAGDYEQYF. In nucleotides, the CDR3 is TGTGCCATCAGTGAGGCTGGGGACTACGAGCAGTACTTC.

This clone was picked up one time. The chain joins TRBV30 to TRBJ1-4; 8 bases agree with TRBD1. The CDR3 sequence is 15 residues long. Germline CDR1 reads GTSNPN; CDR2 reads SVGIG (reference sequence). Losses at the gene ends were 3 bases for V and 6 bases for J; bases not matched to a gene: 9. The CDR3 nucleotides read TGTGCCTGGAGCCCAAGACAGGGGTCAGATGAAAAACTGTTTTTT. Translation gives CAWSPRQGSDEKLFF. Full variable domain (outside the CDR3, taken from reference TRBV30 and TRBJ1-4): SQTIHQWPATLVQPVGSPLSLECTVEGTSNPNLYWYRQAAGRGLQLLFYSVGIGQISSEVPQNLSASRPQDRQFILSSKKLLLSDSGFYLCAWSPRQGSDEKLFFGSGTQLSVL.

The chain couples TRBV11-3 to TRBJ2-3; TRBD2 might be the D (6 bases). This CDR3 is built from 15 residues. Trimming took 5 bases from V and 1 from J, leaving 13 bases between them. In germline, CDR1 is SGHNT, CDR2 YENEEA. CDR3 in amino acids: CASSITGVRTDTQYF. DNA for the CDR3: TGTGCCAGCAGCATCACGGGGGTTCGCACAGATACGCAGTATTTT.

The chain links TRBV5-1 to TRBJ1-1; 12 bases line up with TRBD1. The V segment lost 7 bases and the J segment 5 bases; nucleotides outside the gene matches: 6. Germline values: CDR1 SGHRS, CDR2 YFSETQ. The CDR3 covers 14 residues. CDR3 loop: CASWDRGRGTEAFF. In DNA form, the CDR3 reads TGCGCCAGCTGGGACAGGGGGCGCGGGACTGAAGCTTTCTTT.

This clone appeared a few times. Compared with germline, one end of the junction differs, possibly owing to a read error. V and J are TRBV9 and TRBJ1-6; 8 nucleotides align to TRBD1. Germline values: CDR1 SGDLS, CDR2 YYNGEE. CDR3 length equals 15 residues. CDR3 sequence reads: CASSPRDRLNLPLHF. The DNA for the CDR3 is TGTGCCAGCAGCCCCCGGGACAGGCTAAATTTACCCCTCCACTTT.